This T cell receptor (beta chain) stems from a study of blood T cell repertoires in COVID-19. Trimming pared 1 base from V and 4 bases from J, leaving 23 bases between. Germline values: CDR1 KGHSH, CDR2 LQKENI. This CDR3 is built from 18 residues. TCRdb's table, derived via immunoSEQ multiplex PCR, lists solely in-frame clones and lacks some. Of some 330,000 clones in the sample, about 92% were seen once. The chain employs TRBV18 and TRBJ2-7, with a possible D match to TRBD1 (6 bases). The sequence derives from a woman under 40 who had recovered from COVID-19. Sequencing was done on a sample of PBMCs or T cells enriched from blood (not recorded which). CDR3 DNA: TGTGCCAGCTCACCACTTCCCCCTTTACTAGGACAGAAATACGAGCAGTACTTC. This translates into CASSPLPPLLGQKYEQYF.